Shown below are 18 T cell receptor beta chains from a single sample sequenced in a study of beta chain features in type 1 diabetes. The isolated RNA, all of it, was reverse transcribed, so expressed TCRB transcripts were what got sequenced. Assay used: immunoSEQ multiplex PCR; TCRdb lists only in-frame clones, some missing. The sample includes nearly 250,000 clones, over 65% of them seen just once. The sequencing sample was made of naive CD4+ T cells from blood. The receptors derive from a man aged 25 to 40 in good health.

In its sample, this clone was seen once. The V gene is TRBV28, the J gene TRBJ2-5; no firm D call. The CDR3 length is 15 residues. Looked up from germline, CDR1 is MDHEN and CDR2 is SYDVKM. V shed 4 bases and J shed 5 bases, with 17 bases lying between them. CDR3 region: CASSSPLSWGETQYF. The CDR3 DNA reads as TGTGCCAGCAGTTCCCCCCTCTCCTGGGGTGAGACCCAGTACTTC.

This clone has just a few counts. The chain joins TRBV30 to TRBJ2-5; D is unclear. From germline, CDR1 is GTSNPN and CDR2 SVGIG (reference sequence). The V gene lost 1 base and the J gene lost 7 bases, with 10 bases spanning the gap. The CDR3 spans 12 residues. CDR3 in amino acids: CAWSAGKGTQYF. The CDR3 region has the DNA TGTGCCTGGAGTGCTGGTAAAGGGACCCAGTACTTC.

This rearrangement joins TRBV29-1 to TRBJ1-1, with D possibly matching TRBD1 (6 bases). V shed 6 bases and J shed 4 bases, with 15 bases lying between them. The CDR3 totals 13 residues. CDR1 is SQVTM, CDR2 ANQGSEA, per germline. CDR3 amino acids: CSVKSPGATEAFF. Written as DNA, the CDR3 is TGCAGCGTAAAATCCCCGGGGGCCACTGAAGCTTTCTTT.

This chain joins TRBV14 and TRBJ2-2; a weak D match, TRBD2 (5 bases). Germline lookup yields CDR1 SGHDN and CDR2 FVKESK. Deletions cut 0 bases from V and 7 bases from J, with 9 bases between. This CDR3 comprises 14 residues. The CDR3, as DNA: TGTGCCAGCAGCCAAGATTCTCGGGGCGGGGAGCTGTTTTTT. This encodes CASSQDSRGGELFF.

The J gene is TRBJ1-1, the V gene TRBV4-1; no reliable D call. Trimming left V 0 bases short and J 1 base short, with 12 bases between. CDR1 and CDR2 from the germline V gene are MGHRA and YSYEKL. The CDR3 sequence is 16 residues long. The chain's CDR3 is CASSQDRPGANTEAFF. The CDR3 DNA reads as TGCGCCAGCAGCCAAGATCGTCCAGGAGCGAACACTGAAGCTTTCTTT.

The V call is TRBV7-9, the J call TRBJ2-2; no definite D call. V was cut by 1 base and J by 5 bases, with 11 bases left in between. The CDR3 has 15 residues. CDR1 is SEHNR and CDR2 is FQNEAQ in the germline V gene (reference sequence). The CDR3 nucleotides are TGTGCCAGCAGCTTAGGCTACCTAAGAACCGGGGAGCTGTTTTTT. It is translated as CASSLGYLRTGELFF.

This clone turned up a few times. The chain combines TRBV29-1 with TRBJ2-1; 7 positions match TRBD1. V lost 7 bases and J lost 8; bases outside the gene matches: 11. Germline CDR1 SQVTM, CDR2 ANQGSEA. This CDR3 comprises 13 residues. The CDR3 protein is CSAGTVLRDEQFF. CDR3 in DNA: TGCAGCGCCGGGACAGTCCTAAGGGATGAGCAGTTCTTC.

The chain carries TRBV5-4 and TRBJ2-5; D call uncertain. V was trimmed by 2 bases and J by 0 bases, leaving 5 bases between them. The CDR3 contains 13 residues. Per the germline V gene, CDR1 is SGHNT and CDR2 is YYREEE (reference sequence). This CDR3 reads CASSLRNQETQYF. CDR3 sequence (DNA): TGTGCCAGCAGCTTAAGGAACCAAGAGACCCAGTACTTC.

V usage is TRBV29-1 and J usage is TRBJ1-2; D not certain. CDR1 and CDR2 (germline): SQVTM, ANQGSEA. This CDR3 region has 13 residues. V lost 4 bases to trimming and J lost 5 bases, with 14 bases between them. The CDR3 DNA follows: TGCAGCGTTGGGGAGCGAGGTCGGTATGGCTACACCTTC. It specifies CSVGERGRYGYTF.

The V and J genes are TRBV29-1 and TRBJ2-3; D is undetermined. Trimming removed 5 bases from V and 6 bases from J, with 15 bases in between. The CDR3 has 13 residues. The germline V gene has CDR1 SQVTM and CDR2 ANQGSEA. CDR3 protein: CSVSRTNMDTQYF. The CDR3 DNA reads as TGCAGCGTTTCACGGACGAATATGGATACGCAGTATTTT.

The gene calls are TRBV29-1 and TRBJ2-7, with TRBD2 matching over 11 bases. J was trimmed by 5 bases and V by 4 bases; bases with no gene match: 7. This CDR3 is built from 14 residues. Germline V lookup: CDR1 SQVTM, CDR2 ANQGSEA. CDR3 residues: CSVGLLAGEHEQYF. The CDR3 region has the DNA TGCAGCGTTGGCTTACTAGCGGGAGAGCACGAGCAGTACTTC.

V gene TRBV9 combines with J gene TRBJ2-3, with 7 bases identical to TRBD2. V dropped 1 base and J dropped 2; count of bases not matched to a gene: 1. Germline V gene data show CDR1 as SGDLS and CDR2 as YYNGEE. The CDR3 sequence is 14 residues long. The DNA for the CDR3 is TGTGCCAGCAGCGTACTAGCGGTCACAGATACGCAGTATTTT. Its translation: CASSVLAVTDTQYF.

Worth noting for this clone: Within the sample, other DNA sequences also encode this same CDR3. The chain has TRBV7-9 and TRBJ2-3, with D tentatively TRBD2 (5 bases). Trimming left V 5 bases short and J 3 bases short, with 6 bases between. CDR1 is SEHNR, CDR2 FQNEAQ, per germline (reference sequence). This CDR3 has 12 amino acids. In DNA, the CDR3 is TGTGCCAGCAGCCGAGGGACAGATACGCAGTATTTT. It translates to CASSRGTDTQYF.

This clone turned up a few times. The V gene is TRBV7-9, the J gene TRBJ1-1; TRBD1 agrees at 7 bases. Germline trimming cut 4 bases from V and 1 base from J; bases unmatched to any gene: 0. This CDR3 has 13 residues. Germline V gene lookup returns CDR1 SEHNR and CDR2 FQNEAQ (reference sequence). CDR3 coding DNA: TGTGCCAGCAGCTGGACAGGGAACACTGAAGCTTTCTTT. Amino acids: CASSWTGNTEAFF.

Only a few counts were recorded for this clone. This chain joins TRBV30 and TRBJ2-7; TRBD1 matches 10 bases. Germline-derived CDR1 and CDR2 are GTSNPN and SVGIG (reference sequence). J gave up 0 bases and V 1 base, and 0 bases lay outside the gene matches. The CDR3 consists of 14 residues. CDR3 loop: CAWSGTGGSYEQYF. The CDR3 DNA follows: TGTGCCTGGAGTGGGACAGGGGGCTCCTACGAGCAGTACTTC.

The chain joins TRBV4-3 to TRBJ1-2; D perhaps matches TRBD1 (5 bases). Germline loops: CDR1 LGHNA, CDR2 YSLEER. The V and J ends lost 1 base and 4 bases respectively, with 7 bases between them. The CDR3 has 13 amino acids. CDR3 nucleotide sequence: TGCGCCAGCAGCCAAGTTGACAGCTATGGCTACACCTTC. Protein: CASSQVDSYGYTF.

With respect to this clone: The same CDR3 also results from other DNA sequences found in this sample. The chain couples TRBV29-1 to TRBJ1-1; D unclear. The germline V gene has CDR1 SQVTM and CDR2 ANQGSEA. Trimming removed 6 bases at V and 1 base at J, with 9 bases between. The CDR3 loop spans 12 amino acids. This CDR3 reads CSVEGGNTEAFF. The CDR3 nucleotides read TGCAGCGTCGAGGGTGGGAACACTGAAGCTTTCTTT.

This sequence joins TRBV30 and TRBJ1-1; weak D call: TRBD1 (6 bases). The germline gives CDR1 GTSNPN, CDR2 SVGIG (reference sequence). V dropped 4 bases and J dropped 1 base, with 10 bases sitting between them. This CDR3 spans 13 amino acids. CDR3 in amino acids: CAWNREGNTEAFF. In nucleotides, the CDR3 is TGTGCCTGGAACAGGGAGGGGAACACTGAAGCTTTCTTT.